The sequence of this TCR beta chain was determined in a study of human T cells and chemical hapten exposure. For the study at large: Each patient's scalp received weekly diphenylcyclopropenone throughout the approximately 25-week study. Minor volume differences among pooled libraries chiefly drove per-sample TCR yield variation.

Study findings and constraints: The study found that DPC sensitization did not change TCRs above 1 in 1000 frequency.

TCRdb fed the RACE reads into MiXCR, producing one record per CDR3 protein. The sample records about 380,000 distinct CDR3 sequences, about 4.8% being singletons. Described time point: patch test 1, 2 weeks after DPC sensitization. The sample's treatment: therapeutic diphenylcyclopropenone sensitization with weekly scalp DPC. Drawing of blood took place ahead of applying each patch test. The CDR3 contains 16 residues. Looked up from germline, CDR1 is LGHNA and CDR2 is YNFKEQ. The ends were cut back, 0 bases at V and 6 bases at J, with 12 bases in the middle. This clonotype has at least ten counts. The antigen is not known.

The receptor was derived from a woman between 45 and 60 years old with alopecia areata. Some clones in this sample may be carry-over from other donors' samples. The sample consisted of whole blood, taken in connection with sensitization to the hapten diphenylcyclopropenone (DPC). The rearrangement uses TRBV4-2 and TRBJ1-6; D unclear. DNA of the CDR3: TGTGCCAGCAGCCAAGAATACGGGTACCCTAATTCACCCCTCCACTTT. Its protein product is CASSQEYGYPNSPLHF.